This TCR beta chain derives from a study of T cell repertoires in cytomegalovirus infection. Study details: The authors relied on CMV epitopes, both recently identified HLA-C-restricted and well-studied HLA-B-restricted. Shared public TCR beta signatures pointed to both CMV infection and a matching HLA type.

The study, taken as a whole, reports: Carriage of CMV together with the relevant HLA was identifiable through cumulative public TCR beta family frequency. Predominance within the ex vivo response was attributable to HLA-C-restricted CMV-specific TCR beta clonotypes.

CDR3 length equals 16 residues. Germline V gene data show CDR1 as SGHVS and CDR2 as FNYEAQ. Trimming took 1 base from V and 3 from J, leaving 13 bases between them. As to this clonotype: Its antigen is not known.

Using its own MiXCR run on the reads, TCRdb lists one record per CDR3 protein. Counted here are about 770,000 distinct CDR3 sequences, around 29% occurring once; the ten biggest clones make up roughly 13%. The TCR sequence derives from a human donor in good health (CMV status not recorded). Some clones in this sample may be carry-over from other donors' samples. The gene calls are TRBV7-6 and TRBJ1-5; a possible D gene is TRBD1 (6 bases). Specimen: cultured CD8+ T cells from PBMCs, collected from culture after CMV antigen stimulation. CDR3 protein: CASSLEQGSLNQPQHF. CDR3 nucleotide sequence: TGTGCCAGCAGCTTAGAACAGGGAAGTCTCAATCAGCCCCAGCATTTT.